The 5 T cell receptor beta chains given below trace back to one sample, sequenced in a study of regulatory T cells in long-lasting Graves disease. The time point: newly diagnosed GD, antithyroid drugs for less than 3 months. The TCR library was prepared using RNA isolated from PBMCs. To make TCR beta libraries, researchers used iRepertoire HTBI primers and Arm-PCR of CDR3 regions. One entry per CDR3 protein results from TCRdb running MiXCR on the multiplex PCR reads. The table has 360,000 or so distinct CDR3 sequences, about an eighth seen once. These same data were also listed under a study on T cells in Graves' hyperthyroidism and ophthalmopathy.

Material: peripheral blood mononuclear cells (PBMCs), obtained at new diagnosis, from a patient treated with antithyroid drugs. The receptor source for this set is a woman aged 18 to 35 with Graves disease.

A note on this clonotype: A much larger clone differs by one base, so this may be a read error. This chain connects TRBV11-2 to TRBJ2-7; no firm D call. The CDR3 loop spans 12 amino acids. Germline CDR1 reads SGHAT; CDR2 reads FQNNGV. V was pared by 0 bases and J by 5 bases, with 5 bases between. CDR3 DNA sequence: TGTGCCAGCAGCTTAGATGGGGACGAGCAGTACGTC. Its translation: CASSLDGDEQYV.

The CDR3 region is CASSSRRGVDQPQHF. Written as DNA, the CDR3 is TGTGCCAGCAGTTCACGCAGGGGGGTGGATCAGCCCCAGCATTTT. The genes are TRBV28 and TRBJ1-5, with 7 bases aligning to TRBD1. Trimming cost V 4 bases and J 5 bases; bases outside gene matches: 8. This CDR3 contains 15 residues. The germline V gene encodes CDR1 MDHEN and CDR2 SYDVKM.

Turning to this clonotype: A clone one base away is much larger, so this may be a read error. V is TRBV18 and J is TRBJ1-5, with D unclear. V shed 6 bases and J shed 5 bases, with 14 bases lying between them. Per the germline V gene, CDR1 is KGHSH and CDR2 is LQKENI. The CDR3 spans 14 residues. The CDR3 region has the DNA TGTGCCAGCTCCCTACTCCTGCGCGATCAGCCCCAGCATTTT. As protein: CASSLLLRDQPQHF.

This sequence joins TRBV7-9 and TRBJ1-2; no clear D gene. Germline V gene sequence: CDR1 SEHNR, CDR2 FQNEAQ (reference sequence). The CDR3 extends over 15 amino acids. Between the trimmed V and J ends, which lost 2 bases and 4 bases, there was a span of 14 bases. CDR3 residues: CASSLLGSWGYGYTF. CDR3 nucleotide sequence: TGTGCCAGCAGCTTATTAGGTTCCTGGGGCTATGGCTACACCTTC.

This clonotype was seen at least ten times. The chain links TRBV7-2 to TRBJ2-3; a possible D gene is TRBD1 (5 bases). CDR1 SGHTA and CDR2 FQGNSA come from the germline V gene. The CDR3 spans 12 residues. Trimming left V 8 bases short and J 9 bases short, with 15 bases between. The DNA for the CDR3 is TGTGCCAGCGAAAGGGGCGGCGGAACGCAGTATTTT. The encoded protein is CASERGGGTQYF.